This T cell receptor (beta chain) was identified during a study of blood T cell repertoires in COVID-19. At the level of the study: T cells, B-cell-depleted T cells, or PBMCs provided the cDNA or gDNA that served as material.

TCRdb's table, derived via immunoSEQ multiplex PCR, lists solely in-frame clones and lacks some. The sample holds some 120,000 clones, 74% seen once. Germline loops: CDR1 SGHTA, CDR2 FQGNSA. The length of the CDR3 is 17 residues. The V segment lost 0 bases and the J segment 3 bases; nucleotides outside the gene matches: 7. The chain couples TRBV7-2 to TRBJ2-3, with TRBD2 matching 9 bases. This clonotype was obtained from a man aged 55 to 70 with acute or convalescent COVID-19. Sequencing was carried out using peripheral blood. The DNA of the CDR3 is TGTGCCAGCAGCTTAGCCGGTAGCGGGAGTTTGACAGATACGCAGTATTTT. Translated, it gives CASSLAGSGSLTDTQYF.